Listed below are T cell receptor beta chains from one sample, sequenced in a study of T cell changes during pregnancy in multiple sclerosis. TCRdb's table, derived via immunoSEQ multiplex PCR, lists solely in-frame clones and lacks some. The repertoire has roughly 63,000 clones, 85% to 95% of them found once; the top ten carry approximately 3.8%. The sample here was CD8+ T cells from peripheral blood mononuclear cells, taken in the second trimester of pregnancy. The receptors derive from a female donor with multiple sclerosis, enrolled in a pregnancy study. CDR3s include the opening cysteine and the closing phenylalanine or tryptophan. The D gene is left open where the match is weak. Part of the rows lack a size; the others show once, few, many or a class for expanded clones.

TRBJ2-7	once	.	TRBV4-3	TGCGCCAGCAGCCAAGATTTGAGCGACTCCTACGAGCAGTACTTC	CASSQDLSDSYEQYF
TRBJ2-3	.	.	TRBV28	TGTGCCAGCAGTTTATCCGCAGGGAGGACAGATACGCAGTATTTT	CASSLSAGRTDTQYF
TRBJ2-1	.	TRBD2	TRBV9	TGTGCCAGCAGCCCCCTAGCGGGAGGGCAGGACAATGAGCAGTTCTTC	CASSPLAGGQDNEQFF
TRBJ1-2	.	TRBD1	TRBV5-1	TGCGCCAGCAGCTCCTCGGGACAGCATGGCTACACCTTC	CASSSSGQHGYTF
TRBJ2-1	.	TRBD2	TRBV10-3	TGTGCCATCAGTGAGTCAGAGGGCGGGGGGAATGAGCAGTTCTTC	CAISESEGGGNEQFF
TRBJ2-1	few	.	TRBV7-9	TGTGCCAGCAGCTCCCTTACCGGGGGAAAGAGAGACAATGAGCAGTTCTTC	CASSSLTGGKRDNEQFF
TRBJ2-7	.	.	TRBV11-2	TGTGCCAGCAGCTTCGCCTACGAGCAGTACTTC	CASSFAYEQYF
TRBJ2-7	.	.	TRBV2	TGTGCCAGCAGTGAAGCGAATCTAGCAGGCGAGCAGTACTTC	CASSEANLAGEQYF
TRBJ2-1	.	TRBD2	TRBV4-1	TGCGCCAGCAGAGAATACCCGGGACTAGCGGGAGATGGTGAGCAGTTCTTC	CASREYPGLAGDGEQFF
TRBJ1-1	.	.	TRBV14	TGTGCCAGCAGCCGAATCGGGGGGCTTACGAACACTGAAGCTTTCTTT	CASSRIGGLTNTEAFF
TRBJ2-7	.	TRBD1	TRBV10-3	TGTGCCATCAGTTTTGTGCCCGGGACAGGGCAAGACGAGCAGTACTTC	CAISFVPGTGQDEQYF
TRBJ1-4	.	TRBD1	TRBV4-2	TGTGCCAGCAAAGACCGGGACAGGGAGGCCATTAATGAAAAACTGTTTTTT	CASKDRDREAINEKLFF
TRBJ2-7	.	TRBD1	TRBV11-1	TGTGCCAGCAGCCCGGGGACAGGTGACTACGAGCAGTACTTC	CASSPGTGDYEQYF
TRBJ1-1	.	.	TRBV19	TGTGCCAGTAGTATGGGACTTTCCAGCGGGATAAACACTGAAGCTTTCTTT	CASSMGLSSGINTEAFF
TRBJ1-1	.	.	TRBV6-4	TGTGCCAGCAGTGGGTCGGCGGCAGGGTCCACTGAAGCTTTCTTT	CASSGSAAGSTEAFF